The 20 T cell receptor beta chains below come from one sample, sequenced in a study of CD4 and CD8 cells across lung adenocarcinoma regions. In TCRdb, the PCR reads were re-called with MiXCR into one record per CDR3 protein. The repertoire has under 25,000 distinct CDR3 sequences, approximately 54% of them found once; the top ten carry around 28%. Source material: CD8+ T cells from the center of a lung tumor. These receptors came from a female donor with lung adenocarcinoma. The CD4 and CD8 labels of this study may be unreliable.

The chain is built from TRBV6-5 and TRBJ2-5, with D perhaps TRBD1 (5 bases). The CDR3 has 13 amino acids. The germline gives CDR1 MNHEY, CDR2 SVGAGI. V lost 2 bases and J lost 5, with 9 bases in between. In nucleotides, the CDR3 is TGTGCCAGCAGTTACGGGGCTCGGGAGACCCAGTACTTC. It translates to CASSYGARETQYF.

The V gene is TRBV7-2, the J gene TRBJ2-1; D is perhaps TRBD2 (7 bases). CDR3 length: 15 amino acids. CDR1 and CDR2 (germline): SGHTA, FQGNSA. Trimming pared 1 base from V and 8 bases from J, leaving 15 bases between. CDR3 sequence: CASSLGRGRAHEQFF. CDR3 DNA sequence: TGTGCCAGCAGCTTAGGGAGGGGGAGGGCTCATGAGCAGTTCTTC.

The chain carries TRBV28 and TRBJ2-1; D possibly corresponds to TRBD1 (5 bases). The J call may be mistaken, given a closer DNA end match to TRBJ2-5. Germline loops: CDR1 MDHEN, CDR2 SYDVKM. This CDR3 spans 14 amino acids. The CDR3 sequence is CASSATDKKETQYF. CDR3 sequence (DNA): TGTGCCAGCAGTGCAACGGACAAGAAGGAGACCCAGTACTTC.

CDR3 DNA sequence: TGCGCCAGCAGTCCCGGGACTAACTACAATGAGCAGTTCTTC. It is translated as CASSPGTNYNEQFF. The gene calls are TRBV5-1 and TRBJ2-1, with TRBD2 identical over 7 bases. CDR3 size: 14 residues. Germline V gives CDR1 SGHRS, CDR2 YFSETQ. The junction had 5 bases not matched to a gene; V was cut back by 5 bases and J by 3 bases.

This clonotype rates as medium-sized (0.01 to 0.1%). The chain recombines TRBV27 with TRBJ2-5; the match to TRBD2 covers 9 bases. CDR3 length equals 15 residues. Unmatched junction bases numbered 11, after V lost 8 bases and J lost 4 bases. CDR1 and CDR2 (germline): MNHEY, SMNVEV (reference sequence). CDR3 amino acids: CASWEAGGPGETQYF. Written as DNA, the CDR3 is TGTGCCAGCTGGGAGGCGGGAGGGCCGGGAGAGACCCAGTACTTC.

Notes on this clonotype: The CDR3 ends on some other residue instead of the conserved phenylalanine or tryptophan, so this is likely a read error. Because the CDR3's place on the DNA is in doubt, the DNA is left out and the CDR3 is given as listed by TCRdb. J is TRBJ2-5 and V is TRBV10-2; TRBD1, the table's D call, lacks a check against the DNA. The CDR3 comprises 14 residues, both ends counted. Germline V gene data show CDR1 as WSHSY and CDR2 as SAAADI. The CDR3 here is CASSNWGREETQYS.

This clonotype occurred once. This chain joins TRBV6-5 and TRBJ1-5, with D maybe TRBD1 (5 bases). Germline V gene data show CDR1 as MNHEY and CDR2 as SVGAGI. Trimming removed 0 bases at V and 5 bases at J, with 5 bases between. CDR3 length: 13 amino acids. CDR3 region: CASSYSGDQPQHF. Here the CDR3 DNA reads TGTGCCAGCAGTTACTCAGGGGATCAGCCCCAGCATTTT.

As regards this clonotype: The junction departs from germline at one end; a sequencing error may be responsible. The gene calls are TRBV10-3 and TRBJ2-5; either TRBD1 or TRBD2 may supply D (6 bases each). The CDR3 spans 14 residues. CDR1 is ENHRY, CDR2 SYGVKD, per germline. CDR3: CAAIGGRDQKTQYF. CDR3 DNA: TGTGCGGCCATCGGGGGCCGTGACCAAAAGACCCAGTACTTC.

The chain has TRBV27 and TRBJ2-1; 7 positions match TRBD2. Per germline, CDR1 MNHEY and CDR2 SMNVEV (reference sequence). V gave up 4 bases and J gave up 9 bases; unmatched junction bases: 12. There are 15 residues in the CDR3. CDR3 region: CASSSLPGLRSEQFF. DNA of the CDR3: TGTGCCAGCAGTTCTCTGCCGGGACTAAGATCTGAGCAGTTCTTC.

The V call is TRBV6-5, the J call TRBJ1-4; weak D call: TRBD1 (6 bases). Germline loops: CDR1 MNHEY, CDR2 SVGAGI. The CDR3 is 14 residues long. Trimming took 8 bases from V and 4 from J, leaving 14 bases between them. The chain's CDR3 is CASRSTGFNEKLFF. The CDR3 DNA sequence: TGTGCCAGCCGTTCGACAGGCTTTAATGAAAAACTGTTTTTT.

The rearrangement uses TRBV10-1 and TRBJ2-1; D gene unclear. The CDR3 totals 15 residues. CDR1 and CDR2 (germline): WNHNN, SYGVQD (reference sequence). Trimming cost V 7 bases and J 6 bases, with 19 bases left between them. The CDR3 DNA sequence: TGCGCCAGCATTCAAGGAGTTCAGAGGACCAATGAGCAGTTCTTC. It encodes CASIQGVQRTNEQFF.

In its sample, this clonotype was seen many times. The chain is built from TRBV6-1 and TRBJ2-7, with 9 positions matching TRBD2. The J segment lost 1 base and the V segment lost 5 bases, leaving 6 bases of the junction unmatched. The CDR3 is 15 residues long. CDR1 is MNHNS and CDR2 is SASEGT in the germline V gene. The CDR3 here is CASSPPAGGSYEQYF. CDR3 DNA: TGTGCCAGCAGTCCCCCAGCGGGAGGATCCTACGAGCAGTACTTC.

Concerning this clonotype: At one end, the junction sequence differs from germline, possibly due to a read error. V is TRBV27 and J is TRBJ2-4; 9 positions agree with TRBD2. Germline CDR1 is MNHEY and CDR2 is SMNVEV (reference sequence). The CDR3 sequence is 13 residues long. The CDR3 region has the DNA TGTGGCAGCGGGGGGTGTGTAGAAAAGATCCAGTACTTC. Translated: CGSGGCVEKIQYF.

V gene TRBV7-2 combines with J gene TRBJ1-6, with 9 positions matching TRBD1. With V trimmed by 2 bases and J by 10 bases, 3 bases remained unmatched. There are 14 residues in the CDR3. Germline CDR1 is SGHTA and CDR2 is FQGNSA. CDR3 in DNA: TGTGCCAGCAGCTTAACGACAGGGGGGTCACCCCTCCACTTT. It translates to CASSLTTGGSPLHF.

Points on this clonotype: One end of the junction fails to match germline, which may point to a read error. This chain uses TRBV27 with TRBJ2-3; D gene unclear. Germline CDR1 MNHEY, CDR2 SMNVEV (reference sequence). This CDR3 spans 13 amino acids. Written as DNA, the CDR3 is TGTGCCAGCGGGGTACGACTCCCAGAGACGCAGTATTTT. It translates to CASGVRLPETQYF.

The gene calls are TRBV6-1 and TRBJ2-4; 8 nucleotides match TRBD2. Germline CDR1 is MNHNS and CDR2 is SASEGT. V gave up 4 bases and J gave up 10 bases; unmatched junction bases: 12. The CDR3 sequence is 15 residues long. The CDR3 loop is CASSAGPGGEDIQYF. The DNA for the CDR3 is TGTGCCAGCAGTGCGGGGCCGGGAGGGGAAGATATTCAGTACTTC.

J is TRBJ2-7 and V is TRBV3-1; 8 positions match TRBD2. The CDR3 is 14 amino acids. V dropped 3 bases and J dropped 1; count of bases not matched to a gene: 2. The V gene's germline CDR1 is LGHDT and CDR2 YNNKEL (reference sequence). The CDR3 bases are TGTGCCAGCAGCCATGGCGGGAGGTCCTACGAGCAGTACTTC. The encoded protein is CASSHGGRSYEQYF.

For this clonotype: The junction differs from germline at one of its ends, possibly a read error. The chain employs TRBV10-3 and TRBJ2-4; 8 bases agree with TRBD2. The CDR3 totals 13 residues. Germline CDR1 reads ENHRY; CDR2 reads SYGVKD. The CDR3 nucleotides read TGTGCGGTGGGGCGGGGGGTCAAAGACATTCAGTACTTC. It encodes CAVGRGVKDIQYF.

This clonotype was picked up a small number of times. The gene calls are TRBV10-2 and TRBJ2-6; D remains ambiguous. With 10 bases removed from V and 2 bases from J, the gap between germline ends came to 9 bases. The CDR3 has 13 residues. Germline assignment: CDR1 WSHSY and CDR2 SAAADI. The CDR3 protein is CATTYPGANVLTF. The CDR3 DNA follows: TGCGCCACCACTTATCCTGGGGCCAACGTCCTGACTTTC.

Of note for this clonotype: The CDR3 does not end in the conserved phenylalanine or tryptophan, so this is likely a read error. The DNA is left out, because the CDR3 cannot be placed on it with certainty; the CDR3 is given as TCRdb lists it. This chain links TRBV27 with TRBJ2-7. The CDR3 is 10 residues long, ends included. Germline assignment: CDR1 MNHEY and CDR2 SMNVEV (reference sequence). This CDR3 is CASSLETQLS.